The 25 T cell receptor beta chains presented below share a single source sample, sequenced in a study of blood T cells in healthy people across ages. Through a sample-barcoded 5' primer and a J-beta primer mix, a second PCR was run for about 6 to 11 cycles. TCRdb re-called the 5' RACE reads with MiXCR, one entry per CDR3 protein. The profile covers fewer than 2 million distinct CDR3 sequences, with about two fifths appearing a single time and under 25% taken by the ten largest. Sequenced: blood. The origin of the receptors is a human donor in good health.

This clonotype was observed a handful of times. V gene TRBV29-1 combines with J gene TRBJ2-7; TRBD1 aligns across 8 bases. Germline CDR1 SQVTM, CDR2 ANQGSEA. The CDR3 is made up of 13 amino acids. Trimming took 7 bases from V and 6 from J; bases not matched to a gene: 11. The CDR3 loop reads CSAKKTGGGEQYF. CDR3 nucleotide sequence: TGCAGCGCCAAAAAAACAGGGGGAGGCGAGCAGTACTTC.

The chain links TRBV5-1 to TRBJ2-2, with D hard to call. This CDR3 is built from 15 residues. Per germline, CDR1 SGHRS and CDR2 YFSETQ. V was clipped by 0 bases and J by 0 bases, with 6 bases between them. The CDR3 nucleotides are TGCGCCAGCAGCTTGGTTCACTCGAACACCGGGGAGCTGTTTTTT. This translates into CASSLVHSNTGELFF. Using reference TRBV5-1 and TRBJ2-2 for the parts outside the CDR3, the full variable domain is KAGVTQTPRYLIKTRGQQVTLSCSPISGHRSVSWYQQTPGQGLQFLFEYFSETQRNKGNFPGRFSGRQFSNSRSEMNVSTLELGDSALYLCASSLVHSNTGELFFGEGSRLTVL.

The chain recombines TRBV4-2 with TRBJ1-1; no clear D. The germline V and J ends were trimmed by 1 base and 1 base, with 13 bases remaining between them. The germline V gene encodes CDR1 LGHNA and CDR2 YNFKEQ. This CDR3 comprises 16 residues. Here the CDR3 DNA reads TGTGCCAGCAGCCAAGTTTTAGGGTTGGAGAACACTGAAGCTTTCTTT. This sequence encodes CASSQVLGLENTEAFF.

This clonotype was found a few times. This chain links TRBV20-1 with TRBJ2-7; TRBD2 is a possible D gene (5 bases). V lost 4 bases, J lost 0 bases, and 7 bases lay in between. Germline CDR1 is DFQATT and CDR2 is SNEGSKA (reference sequence). The CDR3 runs to 12 residues. CDR3 sequence reads: CSATRDSYEQYF. DNA of the CDR3: TGCAGTGCTACCCGGGACTCCTACGAGCAGTACTTC.

The rearrangement uses TRBV2 and TRBJ1-1; D possibly corresponds to TRBD1 (5 bases). The CDR3 runs 17 residues. Germline CDR1 is SNHLY and CDR2 is FYNNEI. V lost 7 bases and J lost 2, with 23 bases in between. Here the CDR3 reads CASNPRQNGGANTEAFF. Written as DNA, the CDR3 is TGTGCCAGCAACCCTCGACAGAACGGAGGGGCAAACACTGAAGCTTTCTTT.

V and J are TRBV15 and TRBJ2-3; TRBD2 matches at 7 bases. The CDR3 loop spans 14 amino acids. Germline assignment: CDR1 LNHNV and CDR2 YYDKDF (reference sequence). V was pared by 4 bases and J by 4 bases, with 5 bases of the junction left unmatched. CDR3 sequence: CATSNGGLSDTQYF. In DNA, the CDR3 is TGTGCCACCAGCAACGGGGGGTTGTCAGATACGCAGTATTTT. Full variable domain (remainder filled in from reference TRBV15 and TRBJ2-3): DAMVIQNPRYQVTQFGKPVTLSCSQTLNHNVMYWYQQKSSQAPKLLFHYYDKDFNNEADTPDNFQSRRPNTSFCFLDIRSPGLGDTAMYLCATSNGGLSDTQYFGPGTRLTVL.

The chain is built from TRBV10-3 and TRBJ1-2, with TRBD1 matching 7 bases. The trim removed 6 bases at V and 8 bases at J, leaving 6 bases unmatched. The CDR3 sequence is 12 residues long. CDR1 is ENHRY, CDR2 SYGVKD, per germline. The chain's CDR3 is CAISPGGDGYTF. In nucleotides, the CDR3 is TGTGCCATCAGCCCAGGGGGGGACGGCTACACCTTC.

The V gene is TRBV3-1, the J gene TRBJ2-5; D is ambiguous. V dropped 0 bases and J dropped 2 bases, with 22 bases sitting between them. There are 19 residues in the CDR3. The germline CDR1 and CDR2 sequences are LGHDT and YNNKEL (reference sequence). The CDR3 loop reads CASSQEMWASPNEQETQYF. CDR3 DNA: TGTGCCAGCAGCCAAGAAATGTGGGCGTCTCCGAATGAACAAGAGACCCAGTACTTC.

The rearrangement joins TRBV5-1 to TRBJ2-2, with TRBD1 as a possible D gene (6 bases). The CDR3 loop spans 15 amino acids. Deletions cut 4 bases from V and 2 bases from J, with 12 bases between. Germline V lookup: CDR1 SGHRS, CDR2 YFSETQ. CDR3 in DNA: TGCGCCAGCAGCCGGACAGCCCTAAACACCGGGGAGCTGTTTTTT. Translating it yields CASSRTALNTGELFF.

This clonotype has only a few counts. V is TRBV9 and J is TRBJ2-1, with 10 bases fitting TRBD2. The CDR3 runs 14 residues. CDR1 is SGDLS, CDR2 YYNGEE, per germline. V lost 2 bases, J lost 10 bases, and 6 bases stayed unmatched. CDR3 bases: TGTGCCAGCAGCGTTAGCGGGGGGCGGGGGGAGCAGTTCTTC. Its protein product is CASSVSGGRGEQFF.

V usage is TRBV2 and J usage is TRBJ1-6; D may be TRBD1 (5 bases). The CDR3 loop spans 15 amino acids. The germline V gene encodes CDR1 SNHLY and CDR2 FYNNEI. Trimming took 5 bases from V and 8 from J, leaving 16 bases between them. The CDR3 protein is CASSQITGLYSPLHF. As DNA, the CDR3 is TGTGCCAGCAGTCAGATTACGGGGCTTTATTCACCCCTCCACTTT.

The chain carries TRBV2 and TRBJ2-5, with 9 bases identical to TRBD1. The V gene's germline CDR1 is SNHLY and CDR2 FYNNEI. V lost 0 bases and J lost 9; bases outside the gene matches: 8. The CDR3 is 15 residues long. The CDR3 spells CASSEALGQGGPQYF. As DNA, the CDR3 is TGTGCCAGCAGTGAAGCCCTGGGACAGGGAGGCCCCCAGTACTTC.

This clonotype was detected ten times or more. The gene calls are TRBV10-3 and TRBJ2-5; either TRBD1 or TRBD2 may supply D (5 bases each). V lost 10 bases and J lost 5, with 23 bases in between. Germline CDR1 is ENHRY and CDR2 is SYGVKD. The CDR3 extends over 15 amino acids. CDR3 coding DNA: TGTGCCACTGGCCATCCGGGACCCCAGAGGGAGACCCAGTACTTC. It translates to CATGHPGPQRETQYF.

The chain links TRBV4-1 to TRBJ2-4; D uncertain. Looked up from germline, CDR1 is MGHRA and CDR2 is YSYEKL. The CDR3 extends over 15 amino acids. The germline V and J ends were trimmed by 0 bases and 0 bases, with 6 bases remaining between them. CDR3 protein: CASSQDQGAKNIQYF. The CDR3 nucleotides are TGCGCCAGCAGCCAAGATCAAGGAGCCAAAAACATTCAGTACTTC.

CDR3: CASSATGIQPPYGYTF. In nucleotides, the CDR3 is TGTGCCAGCAGCGCAACCGGGATCCAACCCCCCTATGGCTACACCTTC. The chain links TRBV13 to TRBJ1-2; no definite D call. Germline V gene lookup returns CDR1 PRHDT and CDR2 FYEKMQ (reference sequence). The CDR3 has 16 amino acids. Trimming left V 5 bases short and J 4 bases short, with 20 bases between. Filled out from reference TRBV13 and TRBJ1-2, the complete variable domain reads AAGVIQSPRHLIKEKRETATLKCYPIPRHDTVYWYQQGPGQDPQFLISFYEKMQSDKGSIPDRFSAQQFSDYHSELNMSSLELGDSALYFCASSATGIQPPYGYTFGSGTRLTVV.

The chain combines TRBV14 with TRBJ2-1; D is ambiguous. Germline lookup yields CDR1 SGHDN and CDR2 FVKESK. The V gene lost 2 bases and the J gene lost 6 bases, with 14 bases spanning the gap. There are 15 residues in the CDR3. The CDR3 here is CASSQPYDTINEQFF. The CDR3 coding sequence is TGTGCCAGCAGCCAACCCTATGACACCATCAATGAGCAGTTCTTC.

The rearrangement links TRBV7-9 to TRBJ1-4; tentative D call: TRBD1 (5 bases). This CDR3 comprises 15 residues. The V gene lost 5 bases and the J gene lost 8 bases, with 18 bases spanning the gap. Germline assignment: CDR1 SEHNR and CDR2 FQNEAQ (reference sequence). The CDR3 nucleotides read TGTGCCAGCAGCATAGGGGCAGGGAGGTCCGAAAAACTGTTTTTT. Protein sequence: CASSIGAGRSEKLFF.

This clonotype was counted at least ten times. The chain couples TRBV18 to TRBJ1-2; tentative D call: TRBD1 (5 bases). The V gene lost 3 bases and the J gene lost 8 bases, with 10 bases spanning the gap. CDR1 is KGHSH and CDR2 is LQKENI in the germline V gene. The CDR3 extends over 12 amino acids. The CDR3 DNA is TGTGCCAGCTCACCGGAGGGGAACGGCTACACCTTC. It specifies CASSPEGNGYTF. The full variable domain, rest sourced from reference TRBV18 and TRBJ1-2, is NAGVMQNPRHLVRRRGQEARLRCSPMKGHSHVYWYRQLPEEGLKFMVYLQKENIIDESGMPKERFSAEFPKEGPSILRIQQVVRGDSAAYFCASSPEGNGYTFGSGTRLTVV.

The genes are TRBV20-1 and TRBJ2-4; 8 bases line up with TRBD2. After removal of 5 bases from V and 6 bases from J, the junction contained 6 bases not matched to a gene. The CDR3 runs 13 residues. Germline-derived CDR1 and CDR2 are DFQATT and SNEGSKA (reference sequence). CDR3 protein: CSAGRGGGNIQYF. CDR3 nucleotides: TGCAGTGCTGGCCGGGGGGGTGGAAACATTCAGTACTTC.

V and J are TRBV27 and TRBJ2-2; a weak D match, TRBD1 (6 bases). This CDR3 spans 14 amino acids. Germline V CDR1 and CDR2: MNHEY, SMNVEV (reference sequence). The V gene lost 3 bases and the J gene lost 7 bases, with 12 bases spanning the gap. This chain's CDR3 is CASSFLGGHGELFF. The CDR3 bases are TGTGCCAGCAGTTTTTTAGGGGGTCACGGGGAGCTGTTTTTT.

This clonotype was counted a few times. The J gene is TRBJ1-2, the V gene TRBV29-1; no firm D call. The CDR3 totals 13 residues. V was pared by 1 base and J by 8 bases, with 14 bases between. From germline, CDR1 is SQVTM and CDR2 ANQGSEA. The CDR3 coding sequence is TGCAGCGTTGAAGGAATAGCACAGTCGGGCTACACCTTC. It yields the protein CSVEGIAQSGYTF.

Points on this clonotype: The junction does not match germline at one end; this may be a read error. V gene TRBV12-3 or TRBV12-4 combines with J gene TRBJ1-4; 8 bases align to TRBD1. The CDR3 totals 13 residues. CDR3 sequence: CASSFRTGRKRFF. For the CDR3, the DNA is TGTGCCAGCAGTTTCCGGACAGGGAGAAAACGGTTTTTT.

The chain has TRBV12-3 or TRBV12-4 and TRBJ1-6, with unresolved D. The CDR3 totals 15 residues. The germline V and J ends were trimmed by 1 base and 10 bases, with 14 bases remaining between them. CDR3 sequence reads: CASSLGRWEESPLHF. In DNA form, the CDR3 reads TGTGCCAGCAGTTTAGGTCGGTGGGAAGAATCACCCCTCCACTTT.

The rearrangement links TRBV28 to TRBJ1-2; 11 bases are a match to TRBD1. J gave up 8 bases and V 7 bases, and 12 bases lay outside the gene matches. The CDR3 has 15 residues. Germline values: CDR1 MDHEN, CDR2 SYDVKM. CDR3 nucleotide sequence: TGTGCCAGCACTAACTTTGGACAGGGGGCGAGGGGCTACACCTTC. This encodes CASTNFGQGARGYTF.

For this clonotype: One end of the junction varies from germline; a read error may be responsible. This chain uses TRBV10-3 with TRBJ1-1, with D possibly being TRBD1 (6 bases). Looked up from germline, CDR1 is ENHRY and CDR2 is SYGVKD. This CDR3 is built from 15 residues. CDR3 in DNA: TGTGCCATCAGTACGAGACAGGACCAGAACATTGAAGCTTTCTTT. Translating gives CAISTRQDQNIEAFF.